This is a list of T cell receptor beta chains from one sample in a study of CD8+ T cells in alopecia areata. Assay: immunoSEQ multiplex PCR; the TCRdb copy retains only in-frame clones and omits some. The sample contains roughly 100,000 clones, about nine tenths of which appear only once. The material sequenced was CD8+ T cells sorted from blood, taken at week 34, from a patient treated with tofacitinib. The receptors come from a human donor with alopecia areata. CDR3s include the opening cysteine and the closing phenylalanine or tryptophan. The D gene is left open where the match is weak. Where a row states a size, it is once, few, many or the class of an expanded clone; other rows omit it.

.,.,TRBJ2-2,TRBV25-1,TGTGCCAGTGGGACAACCGGGGAGCTGTTTTTT,CASGTTGELFF
.,.,TRBJ2-7,TRBV27,TGTGCCAGCAGTTTGAGTACGGGGATAGGGGCCTACGAGCAGTACTTC,CASSLSTGIGAYEQYF
.,TRBD1,TRBJ1-1,TRBV29-1,TGCAGCGCCACGACAGGGGGGAACACTGAAGCTTTCTTT,CSATTGGNTEAFF
.,.,TRBJ1-5,TRBV28,TGTGCCAGCAGTCAACCCGGTCAGCCCCAGCATTTT,CASSQPGQPQHF
.,TRBD2,TRBJ2-1,TRBV27,TGTGCCAGCAGTCGCGGGACTAGCCCCTCTGGTGAGCAGTTCTTC,CASSRGTSPSGEQFF
.,.,TRBJ2-7,TRBV19,TGTGCCACCTCAACGGAAACGCTAAGCTCCTACGAGCAGTACTTC,CATSTETLSSYEQYF
.,TRBD1,TRBJ2-7,TRBV29-1,TGCAGCGTTGAAGATGGGGGACAGCACTACGAGCAGTACTTC,CSVEDGGQHYEQYF
once,.,TRBJ2-1,TRBV19,TGTGCCAGTAGTCATTTGGGGGATGAGCAGTTCTTC,CASSHLGDEQFF
.,.,TRBJ2-3,TRBV25-1,TGTGCCAGCTCTGAGGGGTTCAGCACAGATACGCAGTATTTT,CASSEGFSTDTQYF
.,.,TRBJ2-6,TRBV2,TGTGCCAGCTGGGGGTCTGGGGCCAACGTCCTGACTTTC,CASWGSGANVLTF
.,.,TRBJ2-2,TRBV29-1,TGCAGCGTTGTTCGGGCCGGGGAGCTGTTTTTT,CSVVRAGELFF
.,TRBD2,TRBJ2-7,TRBV19,TGTGCCAGTAGTAACGGGGGGAGCTACGAGCAGTACTTC,CASSNGGSYEQYF
.,.,TRBJ2-1,TRBV19,TGTGCCAGTAGTATAGTGGTGGGTAGCGGACCATACAATGAGCAGTTCTTC,CASSIVVGSGPYNEQFF
.,.,TRBJ2-1,TRBV27,TGTGCCAGCAGTTTAATGCCTGCTTACAATGAGCAGTTCTTC,CASSLMPAYNEQFF
.,.,TRBJ1-2,TRBV27,TGTGCCAGCGCAACAGGGATCCTAGATGGCTACACCTTC,CASATGILDGYTF
.,.,TRBJ2-1,TRBV7-9,TGTGCCAGTCCTCAGACGGGAGATAATGAGCAGTTCTTC,CASPQTGDNEQFF
.,.,TRBJ1-1,TRBV6-1,TGTGCCAGCATTCAGACAGCCGTGAACACTGAAGCTTTCTTT,CASIQTAVNTEAFF
.,TRBD1,TRBJ2-7,TRBV29-1,TGCAGCGTTGAGGGACAGGGCGAGCAGTACTTC,CSVEGQGEQYF
.,.,TRBJ2-3,TRBV7-9,TGTGCCAGCAGCCCGAGAGACGTGGATACGCAGTATTTT,CASSPRDVDTQYF
.,.,TRBJ1-6,TRBV2,TGTGCCAGCAGAGGGAATTCACCCCTCCACTTT,CASRGNSPLHF
.,.,TRBJ1-5,TRBV7-8,TGTGCCAGCAGCTTCGCTGAGATGGCCCCCGGGGTCGATCAGCCCCAGCATTTT,CASSFAEMAPGVDQPQHF
.,TRBD1,TRBJ2-7,TRBV18,TGTGCCAGCTCGCCGGGACAGGGGTTCTACGAGCAGTACTTC,CASSPGQGFYEQYF
.,.,TRBJ2-2,TRBV19,TGTGCCAGTAGTATGATCAGCGAACAGGGTGCCACCGGGGAGCTGTTTTTT,CASSMISEQGATGELFF
.,TRBD1,TRBJ2-7,TRBV5-6,TGTGCCAGCAGCTTCCGGGACAGTTCCGAGCAGTACTTC,CASSFRDSSEQYF
.,.,TRBJ1-1,TRBV14,TGTGCCAGCAGCCAAGAGTCGGGGACACATTGGAACACTGAAGCTTTCTTT,CASSQESGTHWNTEAFF
.,TRBD2,TRBJ2-1,TRBV14,TGTGCCAGCAGCCCCCTAGCGGCGACCTACAATGAGCAGTTCTTC,CASSPLAATYNEQFF
.,.,TRBJ2-1,TRBV9,TGTGCCAGCAGCGTAGGATACAGGGACGACAATGAGCAGTTCTTC,CASSVGYRDDNEQFF
.,.,TRBJ1-2,TRBV7-9,TGTGCCAGCAGCACCGGGGACGGAGCTAACTATGGCTACACCTTC,CASSTGDGANYGYTF
.,.,TRBJ2-1,TRBV5-1,TGCGCCAGCAGCTTTCCGAACGGGGATGAGCAGTTCTTC,CASSFPNGDEQFF
once,TRBD2,TRBJ2-6,TRBV27,TGTGCCAGCAGTTGGGTTCGACGGGGGGGGGCTGGGGCCAACGTCCTGACTTTC,CASSWVRRGGAGANVLTF
.,.,TRBJ2-1,TRBV25-1,TGTGCCAGCAGTGAATTTCTTGGCAATGAGCAGTTCTTC,CASSEFLGNEQFF
once,.,TRBJ2-7,TRBV2,TGTGCCAGCAGTGAAGGTATACAGTACTACGAGCAGTACTTC,CASSEGIQYYEQYF
.,.,TRBJ2-1,TRBV10-2,TGCGCCAGCAGTGACGGAGCGGACCGCGGGAATGAGCAGTTCTTC,CASSDGADRGNEQFF
.,TRBD1,TRBJ2-7,TRBV4-1,TGCGCCAGCAGCCAAGTTCGGGACAGGGAGTACGAGCAGTACTTC,CASSQVRDREYEQYF
.,TRBD1,TRBJ2-3,TRBV29-1,TGCAGCGCTGAGGGGGCGTCGGAAGATACGCAGTATTTT,CSAEGASEDTQYF
.,.,TRBJ2-7,TRBV6-5,TGTGCCAGCAGTTACTCGAGTATGGGGTACGAGCAGTACTTC,CASSYSSMGYEQYF
.,.,TRBJ2-2,TRBV19,TGTGCCAGTAGTTGGGCAGGGGACACCGGGGAGCTGTTTTTT,CASSWAGDTGELFF
.,TRBD2,TRBJ2-3,TRBV6-1,TGTGCCAGCAGTGAGACTAGCGGGGGGCCCGGGGCAGATACGCAGTATTTT,CASSETSGGPGADTQYF
.,TRBD2,TRBJ2-3,TRBV19,TGTGCCAGTAGTATTGTACTAGCGGATACGCAGTATTTT,CASSIVLADTQYF
.,.,TRBJ1-2,TRBV5-5,TGTGCCAGCAGCTTGGGGAGCTATGGCTACACCTTC,CASSLGSYGYTF
.,TRBD1,TRBJ2-2,TRBV29-1,TGCAGCGTAGGAAGGACAGGGTGGAGCGGGGAGCTGTTTTTT,CSVGRTGWSGELFF
.,TRBD1,TRBJ2-7,TRBV6-5,TGTGCCAGCAGTTACGGTTCGACAGGGTCCTACGAGCAGTACTTC,CASSYGSTGSYEQYF
.,.,TRBJ2-7,TRBV6-5,TGTGCCAGCAGTTACTCCGGGACCACGGACGAGCAGTACTTC,CASSYSGTTDEQYF
.,TRBD1,TRBJ2-7,TRBV13,TGTGCCAGCAGCCCCTCGACAGGGGGCCCCTACGAGCAGTACTTC,CASSPSTGGPYEQYF
.,.,TRBJ1-2,TRBV6-5,TGTGCCAGCAGGCCGTCTCCCTTAGATGGCTACACCTTC,CASRPSPLDGYTF
.,.,TRBJ1-3,TRBV29-1,TGCAGCGTTGAAGATCTACCGGACTCGAGCTCTGGAAACACCATATATTTT,CSVEDLPDSSSGNTIYF
.,.,TRBJ2-7,TRBV30,TGTGCCTGGGGGGGGCTGGGAGGAGGATTCGAGCAGTACTTC,CAWGGLGGGFEQYF
.,TRBD2,TRBJ2-1,TRBV2,TGTGCCAGCAGTGAACAAGCGGGAGGGTACGATGAGCAGTTCTTC,CASSEQAGGYDEQFF
.,.,TRBJ1-2,TRBV4-1,TGCGCCAGCAGCCCCCGTTGGCACAGGATATTCTCCGGCTACACCTTC,CASSPRWHRIFSGYTF
once,TRBD1,TRBJ1-1,TRBV19,TGTGCCAGCAGAGAGGTGGGGACAGGGGGCACTGAAGCTTTCTTT,CASREVGTGGTEAFF
.,.,TRBJ2-7,TRBV6-5,TGTGCCAGCAGTTACTACGGGGCGGGTAACGAGCAGTACTTC,CASSYYGAGNEQYF